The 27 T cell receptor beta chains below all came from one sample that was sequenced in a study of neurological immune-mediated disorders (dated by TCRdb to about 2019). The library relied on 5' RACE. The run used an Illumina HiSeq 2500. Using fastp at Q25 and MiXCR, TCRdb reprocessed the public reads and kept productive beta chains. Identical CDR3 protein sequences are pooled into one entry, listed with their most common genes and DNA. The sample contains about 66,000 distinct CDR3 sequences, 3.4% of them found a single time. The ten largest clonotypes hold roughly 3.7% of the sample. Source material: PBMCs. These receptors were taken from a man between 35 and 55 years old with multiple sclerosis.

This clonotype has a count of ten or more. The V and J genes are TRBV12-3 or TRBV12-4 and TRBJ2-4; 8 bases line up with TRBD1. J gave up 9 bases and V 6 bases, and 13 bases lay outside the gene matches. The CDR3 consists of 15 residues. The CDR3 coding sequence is TGTGCCAGCAGCCGCAAACCGACAGGGGTGACCATTCAGTACTTC. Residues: CASSRKPTGVTIQYF.

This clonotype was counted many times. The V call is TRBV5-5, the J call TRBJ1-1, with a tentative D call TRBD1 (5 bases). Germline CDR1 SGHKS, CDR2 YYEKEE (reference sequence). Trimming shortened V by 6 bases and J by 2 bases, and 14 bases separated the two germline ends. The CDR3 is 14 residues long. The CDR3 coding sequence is TGTGCCAGCAACGAGCCCAGGACAAACACTGAAGCTTTCTTT. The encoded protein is CASNEPRTNTEAFF.

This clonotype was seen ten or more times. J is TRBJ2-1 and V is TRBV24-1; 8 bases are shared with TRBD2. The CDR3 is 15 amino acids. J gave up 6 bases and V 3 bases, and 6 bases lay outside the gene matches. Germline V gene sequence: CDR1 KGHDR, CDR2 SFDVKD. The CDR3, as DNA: TGTGCCACCAGTGATCTGAGCGGGACTAGCAATGAGCAGTTCTTC. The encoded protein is CATSDLSGTSNEQFF.

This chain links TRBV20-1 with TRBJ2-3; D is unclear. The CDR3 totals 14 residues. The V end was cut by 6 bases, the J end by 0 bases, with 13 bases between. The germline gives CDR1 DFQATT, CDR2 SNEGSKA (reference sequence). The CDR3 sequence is CSAHIGRSTDTQYF. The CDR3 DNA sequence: TGCAGTGCCCACATCGGCCGAAGCACAGATACGCAGTATTTT.

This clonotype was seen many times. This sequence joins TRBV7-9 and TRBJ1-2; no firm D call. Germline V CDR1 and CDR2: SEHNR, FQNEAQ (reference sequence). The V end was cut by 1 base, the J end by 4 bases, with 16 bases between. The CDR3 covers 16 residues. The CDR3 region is CASSLEASEPRYGYTF. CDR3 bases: TGTGCCAGCAGCTTAGAGGCGTCAGAACCTCGCTATGGCTACACCTTC.

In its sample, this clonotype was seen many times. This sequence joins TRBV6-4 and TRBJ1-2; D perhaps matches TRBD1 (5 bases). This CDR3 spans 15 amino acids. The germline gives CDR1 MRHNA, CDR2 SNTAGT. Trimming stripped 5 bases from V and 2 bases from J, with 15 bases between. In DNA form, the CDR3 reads TGTGCCAGCAGTTCGACGGGGGTAAACAACTATGGCTACACCTTC. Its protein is CASSSTGVNNYGYTF.

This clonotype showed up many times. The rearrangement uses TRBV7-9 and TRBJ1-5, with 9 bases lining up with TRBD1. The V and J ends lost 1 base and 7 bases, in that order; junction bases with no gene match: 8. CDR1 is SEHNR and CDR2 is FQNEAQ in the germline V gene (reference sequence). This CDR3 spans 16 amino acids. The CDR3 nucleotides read TGTGCCAGCAGCTTAGGCCGGGGGACAGGGTCACAGCCCCAGCATTTT. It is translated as CASSLGRGTGSQPQHF.

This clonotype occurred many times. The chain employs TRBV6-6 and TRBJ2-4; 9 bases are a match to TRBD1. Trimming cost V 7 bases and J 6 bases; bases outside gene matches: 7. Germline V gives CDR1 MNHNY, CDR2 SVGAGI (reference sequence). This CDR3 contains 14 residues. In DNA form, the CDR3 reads TGTGCCAGCACCGGAGGACAGGGGTTAAACATTCAGTACTTC. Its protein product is CASTGGQGLNIQYF.

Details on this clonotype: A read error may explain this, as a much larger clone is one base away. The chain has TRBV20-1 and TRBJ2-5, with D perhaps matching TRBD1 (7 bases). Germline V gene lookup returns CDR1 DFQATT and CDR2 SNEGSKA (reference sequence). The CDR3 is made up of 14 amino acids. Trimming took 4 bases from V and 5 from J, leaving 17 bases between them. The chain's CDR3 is CSATQGGFDETQYF. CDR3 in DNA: TGCAGTGCTACCCAGGGGGGCTTCGACGAGACCCAGTACTTC.

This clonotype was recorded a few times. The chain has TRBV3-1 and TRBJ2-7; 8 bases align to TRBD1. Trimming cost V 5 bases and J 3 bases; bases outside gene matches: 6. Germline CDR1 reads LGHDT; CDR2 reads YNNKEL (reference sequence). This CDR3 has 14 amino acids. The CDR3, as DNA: TGTGCCAGCAGCAGGACAGGGACCATCTACGAGCAGTACTTC. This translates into CASSRTGTIYEQYF.

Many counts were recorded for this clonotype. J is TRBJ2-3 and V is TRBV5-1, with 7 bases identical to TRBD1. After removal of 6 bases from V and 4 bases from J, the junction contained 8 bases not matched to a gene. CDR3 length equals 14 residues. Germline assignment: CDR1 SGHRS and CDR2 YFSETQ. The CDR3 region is CASTNDREPDTQYF. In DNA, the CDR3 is TGCGCCAGCACCAATGACAGGGAACCAGATACGCAGTATTTT.

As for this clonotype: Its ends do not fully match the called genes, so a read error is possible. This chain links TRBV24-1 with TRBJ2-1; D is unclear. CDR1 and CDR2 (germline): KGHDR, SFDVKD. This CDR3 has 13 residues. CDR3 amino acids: CANSGKTYNEQFF. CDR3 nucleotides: TGTGCCAACAGTGGGAAGACCTACAATGAGCAGTTCTTC.

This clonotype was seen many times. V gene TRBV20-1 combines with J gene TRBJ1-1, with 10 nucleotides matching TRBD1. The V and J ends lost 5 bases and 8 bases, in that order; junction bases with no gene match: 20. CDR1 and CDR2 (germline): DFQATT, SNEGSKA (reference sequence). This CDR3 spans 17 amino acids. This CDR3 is CSAQITQGQGVVGEAFF. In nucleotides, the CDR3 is TGCAGTGCTCAGATCACTCAAGGACAGGGGGTTGTAGGCGAAGCTTTCTTT.

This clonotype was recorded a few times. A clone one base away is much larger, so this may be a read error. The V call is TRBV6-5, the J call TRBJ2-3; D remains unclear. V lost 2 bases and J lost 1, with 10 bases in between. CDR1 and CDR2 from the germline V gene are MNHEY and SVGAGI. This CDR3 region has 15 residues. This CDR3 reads CASSYRVWGTDTQYF. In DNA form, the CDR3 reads TGTGCCAGCAGTTACCGAGTGTGGGGCACAGATACGCAGTATTTT.

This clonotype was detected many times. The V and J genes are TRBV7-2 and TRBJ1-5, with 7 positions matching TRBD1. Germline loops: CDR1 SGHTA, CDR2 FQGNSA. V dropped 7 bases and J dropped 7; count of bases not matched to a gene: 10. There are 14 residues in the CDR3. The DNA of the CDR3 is TGTGCCAGCACCCCAGGGACAGTGGGCCAGCCCCAGCATTTT. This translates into CASTPGTVGQPQHF.

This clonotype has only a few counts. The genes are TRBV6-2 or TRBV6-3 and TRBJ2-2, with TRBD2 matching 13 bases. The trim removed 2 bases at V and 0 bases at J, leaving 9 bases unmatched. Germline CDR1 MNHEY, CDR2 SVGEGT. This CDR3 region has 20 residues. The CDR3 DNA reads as TGTGCCAGCAGTTACCTAAAACGACTAGCGGGAGGCCCGAACACCGGGGAGCTGTTTTTT. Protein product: CASSYLKRLAGGPNTGELFF.

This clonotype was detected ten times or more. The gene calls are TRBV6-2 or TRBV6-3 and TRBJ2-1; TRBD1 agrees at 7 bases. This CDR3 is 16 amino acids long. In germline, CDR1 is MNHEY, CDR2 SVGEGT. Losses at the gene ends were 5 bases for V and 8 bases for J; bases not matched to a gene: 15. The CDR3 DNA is TGTGCCAGCAGTCTCTTAGACAGGGTGTGGGCGGATGAGCAGTTCTTC. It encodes CASSLLDRVWADEQFF.

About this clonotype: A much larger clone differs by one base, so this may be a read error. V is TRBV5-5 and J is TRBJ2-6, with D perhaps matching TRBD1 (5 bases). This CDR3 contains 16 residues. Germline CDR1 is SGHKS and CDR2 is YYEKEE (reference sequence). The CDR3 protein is CASSLPSLSGAKVLTF. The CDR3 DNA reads TGTGCCAGCAGCTTGCCCAGTCTCTCTGGGGCCAAAGTCCTGACTTTC. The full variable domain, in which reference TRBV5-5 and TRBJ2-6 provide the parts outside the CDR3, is DAGVTQSPTHLIKTRGQQVTLRCSPISGHKSVSWYQQVLGQGPQFIFQYYEKEERGRGNFPDRFSARQFPNYSSELNVNALLLGDSALYLCASSLPSLSGAKVLTFGAGSRLTVL.

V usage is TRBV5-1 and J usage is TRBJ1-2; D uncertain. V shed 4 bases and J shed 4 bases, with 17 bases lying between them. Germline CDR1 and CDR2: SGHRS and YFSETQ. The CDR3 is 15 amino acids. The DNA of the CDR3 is TGCGCCAGCAGCGATTTGGGGTTTCAGGCCTATGGCTACACCTTC. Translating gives CASSDLGFQAYGYTF.

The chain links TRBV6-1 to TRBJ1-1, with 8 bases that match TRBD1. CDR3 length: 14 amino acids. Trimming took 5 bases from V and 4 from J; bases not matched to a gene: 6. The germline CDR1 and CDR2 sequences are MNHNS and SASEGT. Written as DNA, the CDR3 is TGTGCCAGCAGTCAGGACAGGGCGGGCACTGAAGCTTTCTTT. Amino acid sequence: CASSQDRAGTEAFF.

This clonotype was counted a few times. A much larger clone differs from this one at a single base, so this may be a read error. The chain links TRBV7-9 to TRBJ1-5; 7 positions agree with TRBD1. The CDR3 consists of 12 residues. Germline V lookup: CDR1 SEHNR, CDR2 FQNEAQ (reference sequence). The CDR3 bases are TGTGCCAGCGCCAGGGAGGGACAGCCCCAGAATTTT. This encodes CASAREGQPQNF. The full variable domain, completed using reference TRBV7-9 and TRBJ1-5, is DTGVSQNPRHKITKRGQNVTFRCDPISEHNRLYWYRQTLGQGPEFLTYFQNEAQLEKSRLLSDRFSAERPKGSFSTLEIQRTEQGDSAMYLCASAREGQPQNFGDGTRLSIL.

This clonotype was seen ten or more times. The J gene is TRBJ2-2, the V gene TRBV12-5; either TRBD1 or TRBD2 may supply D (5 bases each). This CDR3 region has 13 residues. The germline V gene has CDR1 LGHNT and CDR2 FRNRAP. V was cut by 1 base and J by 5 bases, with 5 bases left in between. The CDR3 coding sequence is TGTGCTAGTGGTTTGGGGGGGACCGGGGAGCTGTTTTTT. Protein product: CASGLGGTGELFF. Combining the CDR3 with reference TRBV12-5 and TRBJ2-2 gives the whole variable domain DARVTQTPRHKVTEMGQEVTMRCQPILGHNTVFWYRQTMMQGLELLAYFRNRAPLDDSGMPKDRFSAEMPDATLATLKIQPSEPRDSAVYFCASGLGGTGELFFGEGSRLTVL.

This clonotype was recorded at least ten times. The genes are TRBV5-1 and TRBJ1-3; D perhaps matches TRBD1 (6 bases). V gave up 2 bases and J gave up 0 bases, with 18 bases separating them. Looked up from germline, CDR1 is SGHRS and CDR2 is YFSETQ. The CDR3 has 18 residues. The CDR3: CASSLYIVGATSGNTIYF. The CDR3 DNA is TGCGCCAGCAGCTTATATATTGTGGGGGCTACCTCTGGAAACACCATATATTTT.

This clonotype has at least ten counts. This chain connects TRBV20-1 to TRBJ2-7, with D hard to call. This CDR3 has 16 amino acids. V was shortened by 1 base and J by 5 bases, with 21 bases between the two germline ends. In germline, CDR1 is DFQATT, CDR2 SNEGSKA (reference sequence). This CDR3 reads CSARVAGPSTLNEQYF. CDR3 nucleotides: TGCAGTGCTAGAGTAGCCGGACCTTCAACCCTTAACGAGCAGTACTTC.

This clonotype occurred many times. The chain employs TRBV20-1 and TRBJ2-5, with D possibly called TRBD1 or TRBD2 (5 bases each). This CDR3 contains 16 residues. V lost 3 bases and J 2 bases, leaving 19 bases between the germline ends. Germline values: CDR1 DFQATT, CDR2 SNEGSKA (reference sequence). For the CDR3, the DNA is TGCAGTGCTAGGTTGTTTTCGGGGTCAGGGCAAGAGACCCAGTACTTC. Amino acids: CSARLFSGSGQETQYF.

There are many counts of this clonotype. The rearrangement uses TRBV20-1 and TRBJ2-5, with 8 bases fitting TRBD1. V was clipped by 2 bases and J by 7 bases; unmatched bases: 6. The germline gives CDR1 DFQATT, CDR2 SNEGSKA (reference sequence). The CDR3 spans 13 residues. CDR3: CSARSQGARTQYF. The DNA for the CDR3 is TGCAGTGCTAGAAGTCAGGGGGCTAGGACCCAGTACTTC.

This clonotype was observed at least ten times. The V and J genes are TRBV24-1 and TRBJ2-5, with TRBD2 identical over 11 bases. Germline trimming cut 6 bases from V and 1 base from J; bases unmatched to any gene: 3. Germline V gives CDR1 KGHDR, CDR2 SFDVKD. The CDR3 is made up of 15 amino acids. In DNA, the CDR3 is TGTGCCACCAGTAAGACTAGCGGGACCCAAGAGACCCAGTACTTC. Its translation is CATSKTSGTQETQYF.